What follows describes a single T cell receptor (beta chain). Here immunoSEQ multiplex PCR was the method, and the copy in TCRdb shows in-frame clones only, minus some. The sample holds 98,000 or so clones, 65% to 90% seen once. This sample was taken from a study of blood T cell repertoires in COVID-19. This CDR3 has 15 residues. CDR1 and CDR2 (germline): SGHRS, YFSETQ. V was pared by 6 bases and J by 7 bases, with 20 bases between. The receptor's source is a man in his 60s with acute or convalescent COVID-19. The specimen was peripheral blood. This chain links TRBV5-1 with TRBJ2-1; D unresolved. CDR3 nucleotide sequence: TGCGCCAGCACCCCTGAGGCGTTGATTGGGAATGAGCAGTTCTTC. Protein product: CASTPEALIGNEQFF.